One sample yielded the 11 T cell receptor beta chains listed below, sequenced in a study of human T cells and chemical hapten exposure (dated by TCRdb to 2020 to 2022). The library came from RACE. Sequencing used a NextSeq 500. TCRdb trimmed the raw reads at Q25, called clones with MiXCR and kept productive beta chains. Records with the same CDR3 protein are collapsed into one entry carrying the most frequent genes and DNA. Across this sample there are 75,000 to 90,000 distinct CDR3 sequences, with more than 9% seen only once. The ten biggest clones cover approximately 5% of the sample. The sample's time point, from its label and the paper: patch test 2, 6 weeks after DPC sensitization. The sample's treatment or condition label, decoded: therapeutic diphenylcyclopropenone sensitization with weekly scalp DPC. Sequenced here: whole blood, sampled in connection with sensitization to the hapten diphenylcyclopropenone (DPC). These receptors came from a woman between 45 and 60 years old with alopecia areata. Some clones in this sample may be carry-over from other donors' samples.

This clonotype was detected a few times. V gene TRBV7-9 combines with J gene TRBJ2-1; 9 bases map to TRBD2. This CDR3 region has 19 residues. Trimming at V came to 0 bases and at J to 0 bases, leaving 9 bases not matched to a gene. Germline V CDR1 and CDR2: SEHNR, FQNEAQ (reference sequence). CDR3 nucleotide sequence: TGTGCCAGCAGCTTAGCGATAATTGGCGGGAGGGCCTCCTACAATGAGCAGTTCTTC. Its translation: CASSLAIIGGRASYNEQFF.

This clonotype was counted between two and nine times. The V and J genes are TRBV28 and TRBJ2-1; 8 nucleotides agree with TRBD2. This CDR3 comprises 14 residues. With V trimmed by 2 bases and J by 9 bases, 6 bases remained unmatched. Germline CDR1 is MDHEN and CDR2 is SYDVKM. CDR3 amino acids: CASSLEGSGIEQFF. The CDR3 region has the DNA TGTGCCAGCAGTTTAGAGGGTAGCGGGATTGAGCAGTTCTTC.

This clonotype was counted only a few times. The chain links TRBV5-1 to TRBJ2-5; tentatively, D is TRBD1 (6 bases). Germline loops: CDR1 SGHRS, CDR2 YFSETQ. V shed 2 bases and J shed 4 bases, with 12 bases lying between them. CDR3 length: 14 residues. CDR3 nucleotide sequence: TGCGCCAGCAGCTTAACAGGGTCGGCAGAGACCCAGTACTTC. Protein product: CASSLTGSAETQYF.

This clonotype has only a few counts. The chain recombines TRBV4-2 with TRBJ2-5; the match to TRBD1 covers 7 bases. Germline V CDR1 and CDR2: LGHNA, YNFKEQ. J was trimmed by 7 bases and V by 3 bases; bases with no gene match: 5. The CDR3 spans 13 residues. CDR3 protein: CASSQTRTGTQYF. As DNA, the CDR3 is TGTGCCAGCAGCCAGACGAGGACAGGGACCCAGTACTTC.

This clonotype was seen many times. The rearrangement links TRBV27 to TRBJ1-6; 8 nucleotides match TRBD1. The CDR3 has 16 amino acids. CDR1 and CDR2 from the germline V gene are MNHEY and SMNVEV (reference sequence). The V gene end was trimmed by 4 bases and the J gene end by 7 bases; junction bases not matched to a gene: 9. The CDR3: CASSSRNRDRNSPLHF. DNA for the CDR3: TGTGCCAGCAGTTCGCGAAACCGGGACAGGAATTCACCCCTCCACTTT.

This clonotype was found many times. The V call is TRBV21-1, the J call TRBJ2-2; the table's D call of TRBD2 was not tested on the DNA. TRBV21-1 is an annotated pseudogene. The CDR3 spans 16 residues. The CDR3 region is CASSKHRLAFTGELFF. In nucleotides, the CDR3 is TGTGCCAGCAGCAAACACCGACTAGCGTTTACCGGGGAGCTGTTTTTT.

This clonotype was counted a few times. This chain joins TRBV20-1 and TRBJ2-6; a possible D gene is TRBD1 (6 bases). CDR1 is DFQATT and CDR2 is SNEGSKA in the germline V gene (reference sequence). V was shortened by 0 bases and J by 0 bases, with 12 bases between the two germline ends. This CDR3 is built from 17 residues. The CDR3 DNA follows: TGCAGTGCTAGAGATGGGGGCCGTATCTCTGGGGCCAACGTCCTGACTTTC. As protein: CSARDGGRISGANVLTF.

About this clonotype itself: One end of the junction fails to match germline, which may point to a read error. This rearrangement joins TRBV13 to TRBJ2-5, with 14 bases identical to TRBD2. Germline V gene lookup returns CDR1 PRHDT and CDR2 FYEKMQ (reference sequence). CDR3 length equals 19 residues. The DNA of the CDR3 is TGTGCCAGCAGCCCCGGAGGACTAGCGGGAGGACGGGGACAAGAGGCCCAGTACTTC. The encoded protein is CASSPGGLAGGRGQEAQYF.

Many counts were recorded for this clonotype. The V and J genes are TRBV18 and TRBJ1-2, with D perhaps TRBD1 (6 bases). Germline V gene sequence: CDR1 KGHSH, CDR2 LQKENI. Trimming took off 2 bases at V and 8 bases at J, with 12 bases between the two ends. CDR3 length: 13 amino acids. The CDR3 nucleotides read TGTGCCAGCTCACCATCGGGGGCGAAGGGCTACACCTTC. This sequence encodes CASSPSGAKGYTF.

This clonotype was detected ten times or more. This chain links TRBV20-1 with TRBJ2-1; 14 bases are a match to TRBD2. This CDR3 spans 17 amino acids. The V gene end was trimmed by 4 bases and the J gene end by 4 bases; junction bases not matched to a gene: 9. Germline lookup yields CDR1 DFQATT and CDR2 SNEGSKA (reference sequence). As DNA, the CDR3 is TGCAGTGCTATGGGACTAGCGGGAGAGGGGGGTTACAATGAGCAGTTCTTC. It specifies CSAMGLAGEGGYNEQFF.

At least ten counts were recorded for this clonotype. The chain uses TRBV20-1 and TRBJ2-2, with D perhaps given as TRBD1 or TRBD2 (5 bases each). Germline lookup yields CDR1 DFQATT and CDR2 SNEGSKA (reference sequence). The CDR3 contains 14 residues. The germline V and J ends were trimmed by 5 bases and 4 bases, with 14 bases remaining between them. DNA for the CDR3: TGCAGTGCTTACCGGGACGGTTTCACCGGGGAGCTGTTTTTT. Its protein product is CSAYRDGFTGELFF.